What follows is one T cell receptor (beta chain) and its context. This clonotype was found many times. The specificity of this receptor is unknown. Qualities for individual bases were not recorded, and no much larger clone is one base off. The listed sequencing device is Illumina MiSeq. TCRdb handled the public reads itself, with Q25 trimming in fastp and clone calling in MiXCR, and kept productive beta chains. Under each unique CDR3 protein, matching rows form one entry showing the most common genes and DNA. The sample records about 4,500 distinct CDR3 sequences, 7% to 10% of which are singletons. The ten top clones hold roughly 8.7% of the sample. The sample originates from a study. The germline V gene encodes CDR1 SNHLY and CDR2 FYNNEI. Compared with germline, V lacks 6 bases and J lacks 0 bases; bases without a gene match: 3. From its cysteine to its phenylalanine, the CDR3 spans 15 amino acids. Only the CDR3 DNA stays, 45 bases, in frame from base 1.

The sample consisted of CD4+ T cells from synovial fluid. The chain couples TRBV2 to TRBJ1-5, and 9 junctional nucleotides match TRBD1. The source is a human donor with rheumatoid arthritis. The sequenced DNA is TGTGCCAGCAGGACAGGGGGGTATAGCAATCAGCCCCAGCATTTT. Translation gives CASRTGGYSNQPQHF.